This is a list of T cell receptor beta chains from one sample in a study of response to subunit inactivated influenza vaccine. TCRdb re-called the RT-PCR reads through MiXCR, storing one row per CDR3 protein. Of a few hundred thousand distinct CDR3 sequences in the sample, approximately 15% were seen once. Specimen: PBMCs from blood, collected less than 13 days after vaccination. The origin of the receptors is a man aged 50 to 60 who received an inactivated influenza vaccine. CDR3s leave out the opening cysteine and the closing phenylalanine or tryptophan. Fields, in order: CDR3 protein, clone size, V gene, D gene. A D gene is named only where the DNA matches it firmly. The size entry is marked missing in some rows and otherwise reads once, few, many or a size class.

ASSTSLGGAGELF	-	TRBV4-3	-
ASSYEAAGELF	few	TRBV19	-
ASSFQRTGELF	many	TRBV7-7	-
ASSLAGGSNQPQH	many	TRBV5-1	-
ASSLRLAGALGTGELF	few	TRBV7-3	TRBD2
ASSYTTGGYNEQF	-	TRBV7-3	TRBD1
ATSRDKGQPDSYEQY	-	TRBV15	TRBD1
SVAGTPKNIQY	few	TRBV29-1	-
ASSRLLGTVYGYT	few	TRBV12-3/TRBV12-4	TRBD1
ASSQDGTGSPYEQY	few	TRBV4-3	TRBD1
ATSGSGYNEQF	many	TRBV24-1	-
ASSLNGAPETQY	few	TRBV11-2	-
ATREPDYGYT	-	TRBV7-9	-
SGPDRASGYT	-	TRBV20-1	TRBD1
SARVGRAGVGELF	-	TRBV20-1	TRBD2
ASSVDGAGDIQY	many	TRBV9	-
SARGAGGPLEQF	few	TRBV20-1	TRBD2
ASSLARTSGSLSTGELF	-	TRBV7-8	TRBD2
ASSTTYEQY	many	TRBV28	-
ASSVGQTYEQY	-	TRBV28	-
ASSEFRGDNSPLH	-	TRBV25-1	TRBD1
ASSLESGDTQY	-	TRBV28	-
ASSYSFHTEQF	few	TRBV6-6	-
SAADRGRLNEQY	-	TRBV20-1	TRBD1
ASSRGTSGSSRSSYNEQF	-	TRBV12-3/TRBV12-4	TRBD2
ASSAPSGGTGELF	many	TRBV5-1	TRBD2